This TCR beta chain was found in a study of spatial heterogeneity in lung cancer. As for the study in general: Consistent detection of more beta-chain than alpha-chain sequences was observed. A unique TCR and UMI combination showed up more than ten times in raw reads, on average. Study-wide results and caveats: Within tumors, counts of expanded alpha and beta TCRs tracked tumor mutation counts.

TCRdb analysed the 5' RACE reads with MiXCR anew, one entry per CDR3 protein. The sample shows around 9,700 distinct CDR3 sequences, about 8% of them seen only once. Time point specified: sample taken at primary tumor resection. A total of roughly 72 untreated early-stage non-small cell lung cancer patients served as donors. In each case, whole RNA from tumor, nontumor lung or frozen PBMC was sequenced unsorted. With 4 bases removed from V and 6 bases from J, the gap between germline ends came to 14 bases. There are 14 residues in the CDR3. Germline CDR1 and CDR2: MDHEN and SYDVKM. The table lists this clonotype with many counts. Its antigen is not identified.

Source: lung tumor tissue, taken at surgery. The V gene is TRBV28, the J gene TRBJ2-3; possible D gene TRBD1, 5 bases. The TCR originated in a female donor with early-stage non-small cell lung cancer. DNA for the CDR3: TGTGCCAGCAGTTGGGGTCGACAGACGGATACGCAGTATTTT. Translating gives CASSWGRQTDTQYF.